A single sample is the source of the 17 T cell receptor beta chains below, sequenced in a study of shared clonotypes between healthy human individuals. Sequenced by immunoSEQ multiplex PCR; TCRdb stores in-frame clones only, minus some. The sample includes millions of clones, approximately 94% seen only once; the top ten take roughly 0.15%. The source material was naive CD4+ T cells sorted from blood. The subset: CD45RA+ positively selected. Every receptor here comes from a man aged 18 to 30 in good health.

This rearrangement joins TRBV30 to TRBJ2-3, with 10 bases matching TRBD2. The CDR3 contains 14 residues. The trim removed 0 bases at V and 6 bases at J, leaving 3 bases unmatched. Germline CDR1 GTSNPN, CDR2 SVGIG (reference sequence). Here the CDR3 reads CAWSVISGRDTQYF. The CDR3 coding sequence is TGTGCCTGGAGTGTAATTAGCGGGAGGGATACGCAGTATTTT.

J is TRBJ2-5 and V is TRBV5-1; 11 bases fit TRBD1. CDR3 size: 16 residues. Trimming removed 4 bases from V and 4 bases from J; junction bases left unmatched: 9. Germline V gene data show CDR1 as SGHRS and CDR2 as YFSETQ. CDR3 in amino acids: CASSISPGTGGETQYF. The CDR3 coding sequence is TGCGCCAGCAGCATCTCCCCCGGGACAGGGGGAGAGACCCAGTACTTC.

The gene calls are TRBV4-1 and TRBJ2-5; TRBD2 aligns across 9 bases. This CDR3 spans 17 amino acids. Germline V gene lookup returns CDR1 MGHRA and CDR2 YSYEKL. The V segment lost 0 bases and the J segment 5 bases; nucleotides outside the gene matches: 10. The CDR3: CASSQEGKTSGSETQYF. CDR3 coding DNA: TGCGCCAGCAGCCAAGAGGGGAAGACTAGCGGCAGTGAGACCCAGTACTTC.

The chain links TRBV9 to TRBJ1-1, with D maybe TRBD1 (5 bases). The length of the CDR3 is 13 residues. The germline V gene encodes CDR1 SGDLS and CDR2 YYNGEE. Between the trimmed V and J ends, which lost 4 bases and 3 bases, there was a span of 10 bases. The CDR3 DNA follows: TGTGCCAGCAGCACCGACAGAGACACTGAAGCTTTCTTT. Translated: CASSTDRDTEAFF.

This clone was counted only a few times. The V call is TRBV18, the J call TRBJ1-5; no clear D. This CDR3 is 15 amino acids long. V lost 2 bases and J lost 3, with 11 bases in between. Germline V CDR1 and CDR2: KGHSH, LQKENI. Written as DNA, the CDR3 is TGTGCCAGCTCACCAGGGGTAGGGATCAATCAGCCCCAGCATTTT. Residues: CASSPGVGINQPQHF.

Concerning this clone: Different DNA sequences within this sample yield the same CDR3. The V call is TRBV9, the J call TRBJ2-5, with TRBD2 matching over 15 bases. The CDR3 contains 16 residues. Trimming at V came to 3 bases and at J to 2 bases, leaving 2 bases not matched to a gene. Germline CDR1 and CDR2: SGDLS and YYNGEE. The CDR3 DNA reads as TGTGCCAGCAGCGGGGGACTAGCGGGAGGACAAGAGACCCAGTACTTC. Its translation: CASSGGLAGGQETQYF. The whole variable domain, filled in from reference TRBV9 and TRBJ2-5, reads DSGVTQTPKHLITATGQRVTLRCSPRSGDLSVYWYQQSLDQGLQFLIQYYNGEERAKGNILERFSAQQFPDLHSELNLSSLELGDSALYFCASSGGLAGGQETQYFGPGTRLLVL.

The rearrangement uses TRBV13 and TRBJ2-7; 8 bases align to TRBD1. The V segment lost 0 bases and the J segment 2 bases; nucleotides outside the gene matches: 9. The CDR3 spans 17 residues. Per germline, CDR1 PRHDT and CDR2 FYEKMQ (reference sequence). For the CDR3, the DNA is TGTGCCAGCAGCTTAGGCAGGGGGCGCTTTGTGGCCTACGAGCAGTACTTC. Translated, it gives CASSLGRGRFVAYEQYF.

This chain connects TRBV19 to TRBJ2-7; TRBD2 matches 8 bases. With 7 bases clipped from V and 0 bases from J, the junction kept 8 bases outside the gene matches. The CDR3 covers 15 residues. Germline CDR1 LNHDA, CDR2 SQIVND (reference sequence). Here the CDR3 reads CASTPSGGLSYEQYF. The CDR3 DNA reads as TGTGCCAGTACCCCGAGCGGGGGACTCTCCTACGAGCAGTACTTC.

The chain joins TRBV19 to TRBJ1-1; 10 bases line up with TRBD1. V lost 5 bases, J lost 3 bases, and 15 bases stayed unmatched. CDR3 length equals 18 residues. Germline V gene sequence: CDR1 LNHDA, CDR2 SQIVND (reference sequence). In DNA, the CDR3 is TGTGCCAGTAGTGCGGGACAGGGGAAGACGTATTTTGACACTGAAGCTTTCTTT. This encodes CASSAGQGKTYFDTEAFF. The full variable domain, in which reference TRBV19 and TRBJ1-1 provide the parts outside the CDR3, is DGGITQSPKYLFRKEGQNVTLSCEQNLNHDAMYWYRQDPGQGLRLIYYSQIVNDFQKGDIAEGYSVSREKKESFPLTVTSAQKNPTAFYLCASSAGQGKTYFDTEAFFGQGTRLTVV.

V usage is TRBV28 and J usage is TRBJ2-3, with no clear D. Germline V lookup: CDR1 MDHEN, CDR2 SYDVKM. V was clipped by 5 bases and J by 0 bases, with 9 bases between them. The CDR3 has 14 residues. The CDR3: CASSPPWSTDTQYF. The CDR3 DNA is TGTGCCAGCAGTCCCCCCTGGAGCACAGATACGCAGTATTTT.

V is TRBV7-9 and J is TRBJ2-3; 10 bases match TRBD2. CDR3 size: 16 residues. From germline, CDR1 is SEHNR and CDR2 FQNEAQ (reference sequence). Germline trimming cut 5 bases from V and 4 bases from J; bases unmatched to any gene: 9. The CDR3 DNA reads TGTGCCAGCAGCCGTCGGGGAGCGGGAGGGTCAGATACGCAGTATTTT. Residues: CASSRRGAGGSDTQYF.

J is TRBJ2-7 and V is TRBV5-3; 9 positions agree with TRBD1. TRBV5-3 qualifies as an ORF whose function is uncertain. The CDR3 is made up of 22 amino acids. The V segment lost 5 bases and the J segment 2 bases; nucleotides outside the gene matches: 29. CDR3 amino acids: CARRTRRPGGNPGTGHPYEQYF. In DNA, the CDR3 is TGTGCCAGAAGAACAAGACGGCCCGGGGGTAATCCCGGGACAGGGCATCCCTACGAGCAGTACTTC.

The chain links TRBV28 to TRBJ2-7; TRBD2 agrees at 11 bases. The germline V gene has CDR1 MDHEN and CDR2 SYDVKM. J was trimmed by 0 bases and V by 6 bases; bases with no gene match: 10. The CDR3 extends over 17 amino acids. CDR3 sequence: CASSTGTSGLHSYEQYF. The CDR3 DNA reads TGTGCCAGCAGCACCGGGACTAGCGGACTCCACTCCTACGAGCAGTACTTC.

This sequence joins TRBV5-1 and TRBJ2-3; D is unclear. The CDR3 is 12 amino acids. The germline CDR1 and CDR2 sequences are SGHRS and YFSETQ. Trimming stripped 2 bases from V and 5 bases from J, with 6 bases between. The CDR3 nucleotides read TGCGCCAGCAGCTTCAACCAAGATACGCAGTATTTT. Its translation is CASSFNQDTQYF.

The chain carries TRBV2 and TRBJ2-3; 9 bases are shared with TRBD2. Germline V gene lookup returns CDR1 SNHLY and CDR2 FYNNEI. V was clipped by 8 bases and J by 0 bases; unmatched bases: 6. There are 15 residues in the CDR3. The CDR3: CASAGLATSTDTQYF. CDR3 nucleotides: TGTGCCAGCGCCGGACTAGCGACGAGCACAGATACGCAGTATTTT.

The CDR3 DNA is TGTGCTAGTGGTTTGGGTATCATTACCGGCGATGAGCAGTTCTTC. Its translation: CASGLGIITGDEQFF. V usage is TRBV12-5 and J usage is TRBJ2-1; unclear D gene. The germline gives CDR1 LGHNT, CDR2 FRNRAP. The CDR3 totals 15 residues. Trimming removed 1 base at V and 8 bases at J, with 15 bases between. Complete variable domain (other parts from reference TRBV12-5 and TRBJ2-1): DARVTQTPRHKVTEMGQEVTMRCQPILGHNTVFWYRQTMMQGLELLAYFRNRAPLDDSGMPKDRFSAEMPDATLATLKIQPSEPRDSAVYFCASGLGIITGDEQFFGPGTRLTVL.

This chain links TRBV2 with TRBJ2-6; D is uncertain. This CDR3 is built from 15 residues. Germline V CDR1 and CDR2: SNHLY, FYNNEI. V was trimmed by 5 bases and J by 1 base, leaving 9 bases between them. The CDR3 is CASSYHQSGANVLTF. As DNA, the CDR3 is TGTGCCAGCAGTTACCATCAATCTGGGGCCAACGTCCTGACTTTC.